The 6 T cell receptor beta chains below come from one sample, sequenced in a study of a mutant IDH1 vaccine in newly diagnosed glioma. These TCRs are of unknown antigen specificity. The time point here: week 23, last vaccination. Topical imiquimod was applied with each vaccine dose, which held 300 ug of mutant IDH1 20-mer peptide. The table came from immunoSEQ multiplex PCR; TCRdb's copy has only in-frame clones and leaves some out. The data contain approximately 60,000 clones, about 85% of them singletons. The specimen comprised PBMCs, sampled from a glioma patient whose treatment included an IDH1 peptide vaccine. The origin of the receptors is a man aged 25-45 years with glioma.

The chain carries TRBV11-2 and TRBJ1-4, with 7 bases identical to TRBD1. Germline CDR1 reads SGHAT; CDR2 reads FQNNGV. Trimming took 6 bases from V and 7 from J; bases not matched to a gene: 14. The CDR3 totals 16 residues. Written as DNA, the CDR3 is TGTGCCAGCAGGAACAGGGGCGCGGCATCGGGTGAAAAACTGTTTTTT. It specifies CASRNRGAASGEKLFF.

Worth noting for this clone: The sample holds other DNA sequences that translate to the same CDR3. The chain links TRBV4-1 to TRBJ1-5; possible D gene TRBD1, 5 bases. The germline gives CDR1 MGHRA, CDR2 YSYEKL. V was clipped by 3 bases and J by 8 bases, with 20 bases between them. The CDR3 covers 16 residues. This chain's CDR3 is CASSHIARERGEPQHF. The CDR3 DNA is TGCGCCAGCAGCCACATCGCCCGGGAACGAGGGGAGCCCCAGCATTTT.

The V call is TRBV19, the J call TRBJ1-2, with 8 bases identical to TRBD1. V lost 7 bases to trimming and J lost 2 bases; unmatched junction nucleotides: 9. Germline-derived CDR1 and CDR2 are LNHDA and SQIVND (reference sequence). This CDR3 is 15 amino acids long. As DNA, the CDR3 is TGTGCCAGTAAGAGGGGACAGGCGGCAAACTATGGCTACACCTTC. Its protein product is CASKRGQAANYGYTF. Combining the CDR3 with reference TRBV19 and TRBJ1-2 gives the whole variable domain DGGITQSPKYLFRKEGQNVTLSCEQNLNHDAMYWYRQDPGQGLRLIYYSQIVNDFQKGDIAEGYSVSREKKESFPLTVTSAQKNPTAFYLCASKRGQAANYGYTFGSGTRLTVV.

CDR3 in amino acids: CASSPGLAGVGHNEQFF. CDR3 sequence (DNA): TGTGCCAGCAGCCCCGGGCTAGCGGGGGTTGGGCACAATGAGCAGTTCTTC. The chain joins TRBV7-9 to TRBJ2-1; 10 nucleotides line up with TRBD2. Germline V lookup: CDR1 SEHNR, CDR2 FQNEAQ (reference sequence). The CDR3 spans 17 residues. J lost 5 bases, V lost 5 bases, and 12 bases had no gene match.

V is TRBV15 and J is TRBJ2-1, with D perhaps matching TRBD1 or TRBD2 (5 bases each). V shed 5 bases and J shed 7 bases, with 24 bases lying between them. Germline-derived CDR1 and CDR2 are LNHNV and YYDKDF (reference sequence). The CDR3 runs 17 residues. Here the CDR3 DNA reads TGTGCCACCAGCGACGGGACGCCGGGTTTGCGGGTGAATGAGCAGTTCTTC. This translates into CATSDGTPGLRVNEQFF.

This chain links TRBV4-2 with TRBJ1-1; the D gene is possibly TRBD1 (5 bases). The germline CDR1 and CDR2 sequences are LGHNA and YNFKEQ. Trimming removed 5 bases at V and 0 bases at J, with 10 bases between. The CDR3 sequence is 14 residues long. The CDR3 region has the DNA TGTGCCAGCAGCGGACACGGAATGAACACTGAAGCTTTCTTT. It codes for CASSGHGMNTEAFF.